This entry describes one T cell receptor (beta chain). Its specificity is not known. The TRB cDNA libraries were prepared by 5' RACE with UMI labels. TCRdb reprocessed the 5' RACE reads and reports one entry per CDR3 protein, with no DNA. The listing contains about 130,000 distinct CDR3 sequences. Researchers sorted more than 250,000 cells of each CD8+ T cell subset in triplicate. This CDR3 is built from 13 residues. The germline gives CDR1 SEHNR, CDR2 FQNEAQ (reference sequence). These data come from a study of CXCR3-negative and CXCR3-positive naive CD8 T cells. The study's findings and limits: Both naive subsets carried similar amounts of surface CD5, so TCR strength was inferred from TRB CDR3 properties.

The chain recombines TRBV7-9 with TRBJ1-1; absent DNA, TCRdb's TRBD1 call cannot be checked. The source of this sequence is a human donor in good health. Some clones in this sample may be carry-over from other donors' samples. The sequenced material came from naive CXCR3- CD8+ T cells from blood. The sample's subset: CD45RO-CCR7+CD27+CD95- naive CD8+ T cells lacking CXCR3 (TNR3-). CDR3 loop: CASSTKGGAEAFF.